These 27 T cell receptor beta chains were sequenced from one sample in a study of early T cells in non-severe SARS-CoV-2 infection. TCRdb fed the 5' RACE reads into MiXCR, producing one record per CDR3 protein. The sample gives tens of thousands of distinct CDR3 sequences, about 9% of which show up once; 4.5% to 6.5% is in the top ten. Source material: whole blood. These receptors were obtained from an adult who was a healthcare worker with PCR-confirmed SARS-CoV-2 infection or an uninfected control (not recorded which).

The CDR3: CSARVAGLQYF. CDR3 DNA sequence: TGCAGTGCTAGAGTGGCGGGGTTGCAGTACTTC. V and J are TRBV20-1 and TRBJ2-7; perhaps TRBD2 as D (6 bases). Looked up from germline, CDR1 is DFQATT and CDR2 is SNEGSKA (reference sequence). Trimming cost V 1 base and J 9 bases, with 10 bases left between them. The CDR3 contains 11 residues.

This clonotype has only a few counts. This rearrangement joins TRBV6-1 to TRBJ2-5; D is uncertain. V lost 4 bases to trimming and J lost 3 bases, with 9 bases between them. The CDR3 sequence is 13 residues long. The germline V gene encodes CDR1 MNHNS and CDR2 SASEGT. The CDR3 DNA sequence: TGTGCCAGCAGTGTGGGCCCGAAAGAGACCCAGTACTTC. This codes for CASSVGPKETQYF.

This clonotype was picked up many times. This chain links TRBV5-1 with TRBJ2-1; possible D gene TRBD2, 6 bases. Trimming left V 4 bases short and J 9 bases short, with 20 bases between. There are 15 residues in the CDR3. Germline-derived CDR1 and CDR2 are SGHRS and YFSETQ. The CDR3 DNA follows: TGCGCCAGCAGCCACGCGGGACTCCGGTTCGCTGAGCAGTTCTTC. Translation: CASSHAGLRFAEQFF.

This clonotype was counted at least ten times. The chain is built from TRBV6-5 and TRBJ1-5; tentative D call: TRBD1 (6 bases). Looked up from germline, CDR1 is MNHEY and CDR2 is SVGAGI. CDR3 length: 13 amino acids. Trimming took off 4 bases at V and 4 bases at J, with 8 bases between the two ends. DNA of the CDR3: TGTGCCAGCAGTTGGGACAAGAATCAGCCCCAGCATTTT. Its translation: CASSWDKNQPQHF.

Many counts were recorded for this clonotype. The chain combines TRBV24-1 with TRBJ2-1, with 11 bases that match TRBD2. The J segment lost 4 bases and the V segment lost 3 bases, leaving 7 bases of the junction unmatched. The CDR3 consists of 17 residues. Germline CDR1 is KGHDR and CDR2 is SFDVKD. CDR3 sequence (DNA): TGTGCCACCAGTGATCCGTCTAGCGGGGGGAGATACAATGAGCAGTTCTTC. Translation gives CATSDPSSGGRYNEQFF.

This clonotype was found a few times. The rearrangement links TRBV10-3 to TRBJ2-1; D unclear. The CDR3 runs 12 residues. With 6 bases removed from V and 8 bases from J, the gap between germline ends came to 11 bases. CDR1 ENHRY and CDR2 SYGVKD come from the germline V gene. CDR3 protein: CAISIRADEQFF. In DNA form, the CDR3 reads TGTGCCATCAGCATAAGGGCCGATGAGCAGTTCTTC.

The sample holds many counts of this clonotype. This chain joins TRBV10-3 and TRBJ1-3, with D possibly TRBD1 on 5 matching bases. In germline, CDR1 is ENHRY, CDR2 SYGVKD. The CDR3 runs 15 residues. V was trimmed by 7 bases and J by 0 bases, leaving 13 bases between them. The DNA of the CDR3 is TGTGCCATCACCGGAGGCGACAGCTCTGGAAACACCATATATTTT. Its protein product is CAITGGDSSGNTIYF.

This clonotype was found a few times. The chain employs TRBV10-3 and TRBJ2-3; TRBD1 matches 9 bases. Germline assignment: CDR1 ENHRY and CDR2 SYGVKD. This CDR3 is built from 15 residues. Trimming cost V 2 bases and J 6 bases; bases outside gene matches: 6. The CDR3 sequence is CAISERDRVGDTQYF. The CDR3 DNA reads TGTGCCATCAGTGAGCGGGACAGGGTCGGGGATACGCAGTATTTT.

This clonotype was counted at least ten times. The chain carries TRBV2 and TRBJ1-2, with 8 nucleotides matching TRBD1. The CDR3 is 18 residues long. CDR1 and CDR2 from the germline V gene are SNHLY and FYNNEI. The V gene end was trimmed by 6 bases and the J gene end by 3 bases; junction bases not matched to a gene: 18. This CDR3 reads CASRERTGFNTEYYGYTF. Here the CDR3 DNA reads TGTGCCAGCAGAGAGAGGACAGGGTTTAATACTGAGTACTATGGCTACACCTTC. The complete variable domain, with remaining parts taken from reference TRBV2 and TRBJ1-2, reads EPEVTQTPSHQVTQMGQEVILRCVPISNHLYFYWYRQILGQKVEFLVSFYNNEISEKSEIFDDQFSVERPDGSNFTLKIRSTKLEDSAMYFCASRERTGFNTEYYGYTFGSGTRLTVV.

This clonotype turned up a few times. The CDR3 region is CASSYKGRYSYNEQFF. The CDR3 DNA reads as TGTGCCAGCAGCTACAAGGGACGGTACTCCTACAATGAGCAGTTCTTC. This rearrangement joins TRBV7-2 to TRBJ2-1, with D perhaps given as TRBD1 or TRBD2 (5 bases each). Germline V CDR1 and CDR2: SGHTA, FQGNSA. This CDR3 comprises 16 residues. V lost 4 bases to trimming and J lost 0 bases, with 13 bases between them.

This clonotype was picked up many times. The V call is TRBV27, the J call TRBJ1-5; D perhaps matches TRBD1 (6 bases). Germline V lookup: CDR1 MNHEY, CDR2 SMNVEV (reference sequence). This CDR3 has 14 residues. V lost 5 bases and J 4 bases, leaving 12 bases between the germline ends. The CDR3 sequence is CASSTTGWNQPQHF. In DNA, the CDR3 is TGTGCCAGCAGTACAACAGGGTGGAATCAGCCCCAGCATTTT.

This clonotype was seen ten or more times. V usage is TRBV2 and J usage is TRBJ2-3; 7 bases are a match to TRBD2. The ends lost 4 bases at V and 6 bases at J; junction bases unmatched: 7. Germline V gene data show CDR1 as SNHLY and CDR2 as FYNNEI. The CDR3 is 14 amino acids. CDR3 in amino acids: CASSVGRSVDTQYF. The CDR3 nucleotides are TGTGCCAGCAGTGTCGGGAGGAGCGTTGATACGCAGTATTTT.

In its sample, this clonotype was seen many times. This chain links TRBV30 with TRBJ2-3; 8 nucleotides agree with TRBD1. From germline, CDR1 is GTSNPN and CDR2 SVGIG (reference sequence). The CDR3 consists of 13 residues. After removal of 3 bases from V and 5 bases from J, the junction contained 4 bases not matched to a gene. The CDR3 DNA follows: TGTGCCTGGAGCCAGGGGGCGGAAGATACGCAGTATTTT. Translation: CAWSQGAEDTQYF.

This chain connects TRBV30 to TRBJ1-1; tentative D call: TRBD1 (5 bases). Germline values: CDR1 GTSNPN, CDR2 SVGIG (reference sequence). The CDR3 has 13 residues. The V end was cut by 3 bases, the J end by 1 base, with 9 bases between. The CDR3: CAWRSRANTEAFF. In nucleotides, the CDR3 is TGTGCCTGGAGGTCCAGGGCGAACACTGAAGCTTTCTTT.

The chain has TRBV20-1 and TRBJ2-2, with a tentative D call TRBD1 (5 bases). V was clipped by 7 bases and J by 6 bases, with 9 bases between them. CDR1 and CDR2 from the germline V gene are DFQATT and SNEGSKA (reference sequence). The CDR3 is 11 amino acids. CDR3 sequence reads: CSGGLSGELFF. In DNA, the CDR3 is TGCAGTGGGGGCTTATCCGGGGAGCTGTTTTTT.

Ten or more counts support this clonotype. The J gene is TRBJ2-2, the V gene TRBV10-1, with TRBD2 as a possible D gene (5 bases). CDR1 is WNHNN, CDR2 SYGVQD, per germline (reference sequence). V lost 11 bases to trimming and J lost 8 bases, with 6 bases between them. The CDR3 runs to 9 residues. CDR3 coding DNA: TGCGCCGGCGGGGGGGAGCTGTTTTTT. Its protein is CAGGGELFF.

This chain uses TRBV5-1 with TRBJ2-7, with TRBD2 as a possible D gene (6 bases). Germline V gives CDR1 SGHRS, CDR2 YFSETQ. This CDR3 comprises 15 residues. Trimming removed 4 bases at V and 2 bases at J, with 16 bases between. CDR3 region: CASSPNSGSPYEQYF. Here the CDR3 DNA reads TGCGCCAGCAGCCCCAATAGCGGATCCCCCTACGAGCAGTACTTC.

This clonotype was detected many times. The CDR3, as DNA: TGTGCCAGCAGCTTAGTCCCTTCCGCTCATACGCAGTATTTT. This gives the protein CASSLVPSAHTQYF. The rearrangement joins TRBV7-9 to TRBJ2-3, with D unclear. The CDR3 covers 14 residues. CDR1 and CDR2 from the germline V gene are SEHNR and FQNEAQ (reference sequence). Trimming removed 1 base at V and 7 bases at J, with 12 bases between.

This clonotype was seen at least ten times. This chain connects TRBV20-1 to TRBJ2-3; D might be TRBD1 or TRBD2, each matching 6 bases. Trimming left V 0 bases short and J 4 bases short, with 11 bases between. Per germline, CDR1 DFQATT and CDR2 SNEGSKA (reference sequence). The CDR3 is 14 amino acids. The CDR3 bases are TGCAGTGCTAGAGATCTCGGGGGCTCAGATACGCAGTATTTT. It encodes CSARDLGGSDTQYF.

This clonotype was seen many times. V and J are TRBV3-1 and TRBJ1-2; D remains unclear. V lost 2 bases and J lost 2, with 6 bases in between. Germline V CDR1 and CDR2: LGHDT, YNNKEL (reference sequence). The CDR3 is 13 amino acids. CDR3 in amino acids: CASSQTVNYGYTF. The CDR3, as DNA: TGTGCCAGCAGCCAAACCGTGAACTATGGCTACACCTTC.

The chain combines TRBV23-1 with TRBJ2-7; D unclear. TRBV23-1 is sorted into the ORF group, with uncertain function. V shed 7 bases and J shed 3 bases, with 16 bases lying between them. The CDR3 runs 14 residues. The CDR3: CASILTGFLYEQYF. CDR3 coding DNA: TGCGCCAGCATCTTGACTGGGTTTCTCTACGAGCAGTACTTC.

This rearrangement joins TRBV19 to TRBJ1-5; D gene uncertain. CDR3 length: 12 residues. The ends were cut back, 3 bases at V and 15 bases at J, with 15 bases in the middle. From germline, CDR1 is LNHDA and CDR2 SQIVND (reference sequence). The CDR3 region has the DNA TGTGCCAGTAGTATCTCGCCCACCAGAAGGCATTTT. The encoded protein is CASSISPTRRHF.

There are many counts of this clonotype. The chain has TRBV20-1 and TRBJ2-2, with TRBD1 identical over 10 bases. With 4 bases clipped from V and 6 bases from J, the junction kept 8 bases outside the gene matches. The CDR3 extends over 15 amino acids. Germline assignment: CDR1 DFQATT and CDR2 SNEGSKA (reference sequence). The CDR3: CSATEGTGDSGELFF. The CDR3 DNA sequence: TGCAGTGCTACCGAGGGGACAGGGGATTCCGGGGAGCTGTTTTTT.

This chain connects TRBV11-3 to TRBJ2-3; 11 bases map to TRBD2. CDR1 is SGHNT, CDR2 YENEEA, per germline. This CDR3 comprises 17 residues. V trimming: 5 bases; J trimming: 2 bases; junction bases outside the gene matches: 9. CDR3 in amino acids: CASSRRGSGGDTDTQYF. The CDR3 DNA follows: TGTGCCAGCAGCCGCAGGGGTAGCGGGGGGGACACAGATACGCAGTATTTT. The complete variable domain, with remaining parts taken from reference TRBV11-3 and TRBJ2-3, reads EAGVVQSPRYKIIEKKQPVAFWCNPISGHNTLYWYLQNLGQGPELLIRYENEEAVDDSQLPKDRFSAERLKGVDSTLKIQPAELGDSAVYLCASSRRGSGGDTDTQYFGPGTRLTVL.

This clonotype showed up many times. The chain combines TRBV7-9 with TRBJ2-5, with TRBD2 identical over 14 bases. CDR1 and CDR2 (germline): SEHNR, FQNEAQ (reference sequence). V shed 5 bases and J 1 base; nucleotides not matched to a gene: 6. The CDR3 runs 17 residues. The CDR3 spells CASSVGTSGGPQETQYF. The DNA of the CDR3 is TGTGCCAGCAGCGTCGGGACTAGCGGGGGCCCCCAAGAGACCCAGTACTTC. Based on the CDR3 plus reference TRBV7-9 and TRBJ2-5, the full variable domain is DTGVSQNPRHKITKRGQNVTFRCDPISEHNRLYWYRQTLGQGPEFLTYFQNEAQLEKSRLLSDRFSAERPKGSFSTLEIQRTEQGDSAMYLCASSVGTSGGPQETQYFGPGTRLLVL.

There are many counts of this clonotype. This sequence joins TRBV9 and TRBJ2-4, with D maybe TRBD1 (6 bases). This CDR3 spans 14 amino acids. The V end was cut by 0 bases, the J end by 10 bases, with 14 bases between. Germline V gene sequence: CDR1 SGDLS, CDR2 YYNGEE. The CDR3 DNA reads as TGTGCCAGCAGCGTAGCCTCGGACAGCTATATTCAGTACTTC. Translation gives CASSVASDSYIQYF.

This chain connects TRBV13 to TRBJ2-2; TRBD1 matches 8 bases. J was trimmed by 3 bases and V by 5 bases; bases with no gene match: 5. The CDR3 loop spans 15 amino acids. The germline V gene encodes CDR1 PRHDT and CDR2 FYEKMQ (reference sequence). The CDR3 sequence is CASSIMTGDTGELFF. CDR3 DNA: TGTGCCAGCAGCATAATGACAGGGGACACCGGGGAGCTGTTTTTT.